This is a list of T cell receptor beta chains from one sample in a study of blood T cell repertoires in COVID-19. TCRdb's copy holds only in-frame clones and misses some; the assay was immunoSEQ multiplex PCR. Among 450,000 to 500,000 clones listed, more than 85% were seen once. Material: PBMCs or T cells enriched from blood (not recorded which). These receptors all stem from a woman in her fifties or sixties who had recovered from COVID-19. The CDR3 runs from the conserved cysteine through the conserved F or W. D genes are given only for firm matches. A row's size may be missing; if present it is once, few, many or a size class.

cdr3_nt,cdr3_aa,clone_size,j_call,v_call,d_call
TGTGCCATCAGTGCAACAGGGGACAATCAGCCCCAGCATTTT,CAISATGDNQPQHF,.,TRBJ1-5,TRBV10-3,TRBD1
TGCGCCAGCAGCTTGGTAGGACAGAACACTGAAGCTTTCTTT,CASSLVGQNTEAFF,.,TRBJ1-1,TRBV5-1,.
TGTGCCAGCAGTTTCAGCATGGGGGGAAATTCACCCCTCCACTTT,CASSFSMGGNSPLHF,.,TRBJ1-6,TRBV27,.
TGTGCCAGCAGGCTAGGGGGGGCTGAAGCTTTCTTT,CASRLGGAEAFF,many,TRBJ1-1,TRBV6-5,.
TGTGCCAGCAGCTTTTCCGGGGGCTCCTACGAGCAGTACTTC,CASSFSGGSYEQYF,.,TRBJ2-7,TRBV11-2,.
TGTGCCAGCAGCCAATACAGGGGTTCCTACAATGAGCAGTTCTTC,CASSQYRGSYNEQFF,.,TRBJ2-1,TRBV4-2,TRBD1
TGTGCCTGGAGTCGCCTTGACAGTAATAACTATGGCTACACCTTC,CAWSRLDSNNYGYTF,.,TRBJ1-2,TRBV30,.
TGTGCCAGCAGTGAATCGAACTCAAATTCACCCCTCCACTTT,CASSESNSNSPLHF,.,TRBJ1-6,TRBV25-1,.
TGTGCCAGCCGGACAGGGGCCGGAAACACCATATATTTT,CASRTGAGNTIYF,.,TRBJ1-3,TRBV6-5,TRBD1
TGTGCCAGCAGCTTGGCGGGGACGGTACAAGAGACCCAGTACTTC,CASSLAGTVQETQYF,once,TRBJ2-5,TRBV3-1/TRBV3-2,.
TGCGCCAGCAGCCAAGATCGTGGGGCCAACGTCCTGACTTTC,CASSQDRGANVLTF,.,TRBJ2-6,TRBV4-1,.
TGCGCCAGCAGTGAGGACGGCCGGGAGGCTGGAAACACCATATATTTT,CASSEDGREAGNTIYF,.,TRBJ1-3,TRBV10-2,.
TGTGCCTGGAGTATGCAGGGGGCACGGGATACGCAGTATTTT,CAWSMQGARDTQYF,.,TRBJ2-3,TRBV30,TRBD1
TGTGCCAGCAGCCAGACAGGGGGCTTAGATACGCAGTATTTT,CASSQTGGLDTQYF,.,TRBJ2-3,TRBV7-9,TRBD1
TGTGCCAGCAGCCGACAGGCAAGCTCCTACAATGAGCAGTTCTTC,CASSRQASSYNEQFF,.,TRBJ2-1,TRBV9,.
TGTGCCAGCAGCCTTTCACAGGGAGATACGCAGTATTTT,CASSLSQGDTQYF,once,TRBJ2-3,TRBV6-5,.
TGTGCCAGCAGCCCGTCAGGGGCGGCTGAAGCTTTCTTT,CASSPSGAAEAFF,.,TRBJ1-1,TRBV3-1/TRBV3-2,.
TGTGCCAGCAGTGAATACCCCCCCGAGGCCGGGGCGGGATGGAATTCACCCCTCCACTTT,CASSEYPPEAGAGWNSPLHF,once,TRBJ1-6,TRBV6-1,.
TGTGCCAGCAGCTTAGACCCGGGGAATTCACCCCTCCACTTT,CASSLDPGNSPLHF,.,TRBJ1-6,TRBV11-2,.
TGTGCCTGGAAGCGGGCGCCTATCACTGAAGCTTTCTTT,CAWKRAPITEAFF,.,TRBJ1-1,TRBV30,.
TGTGCCAGCAGCCAAGGATGGGGTAGCGGGGTCGATACGCAGTATTTT,CASSQGWGSGVDTQYF,.,TRBJ2-3,TRBV14,TRBD2
TGTGCCAGCAGTCCGTGGGGGGAACTGTTTTTT,CASSPWGELFF,.,TRBJ1-4,TRBV2,.
TGTGCCAGCAGCTCCAAGACAGGGTACAATGAGCAGTTCTTC,CASSSKTGYNEQFF,.,TRBJ2-1,TRBV7-2,TRBD1
TGTGCCAGCAGCTTGGCCGGTAACACTGAAGCTTTCTTT,CASSLAGNTEAFF,.,TRBJ1-1,TRBV5-5,.
TGTGCCAGCAGCCAAGATGCCAGTCCGAACACCGGGGAGCTGTTTTTT,CASSQDASPNTGELFF,.,TRBJ2-2,TRBV14,.
TGCGCCAGCAGTGGGATGGAGGGGCCCGCAGCTAACTATGGCTACACCTTC,CASSGMEGPAANYGYTF,.,TRBJ1-2,TRBV10-1,.
TGTGCCAGCAGCTTGAAGAGCGGGGGCCCAGATACGCAGTATTTT,CASSLKSGGPDTQYF,.,TRBJ2-3,TRBV5-4,TRBD2
TGTGCCAGCAGCTTTCCTTCAGTCGTGTCTCCGATTATCAATGAGCAGTTCTTC,CASSFPSVVSPIINEQFF,.,TRBJ2-1,TRBV11-3,.
TGTGCCACCAGTGACCCCCGTAGGGGGTCCACCGGGGAGCTGTTTTTT,CATSDPRRGSTGELFF,few,TRBJ2-2,TRBV24-1,.
TGTGCCAGCAGCTTAGAGCGGGGCCAAGAGACCCAGTACTTC,CASSLERGQETQYF,.,TRBJ2-5,TRBV7-2,TRBD2
TGTGCCAGCAGTATTGGACAGGGGAACACTGAAGCTTTCTTT,CASSIGQGNTEAFF,.,TRBJ1-1,TRBV2,TRBD1
TGTGCCAGCAGCGAGCTCTCCTACGAGCAGTACTTC,CASSELSYEQYF,once,TRBJ2-7,TRBV5-6,.